These 28 T cell receptor beta chains were sequenced from one sample in a study of tumor-infiltrating lymphocytes in primary liver carcinoma. Bulk tissue was left unsorted, and RNA and DNA were co-extracted from 20-30 mg of it. From 400 to 500 ng total RNA, TCR beta cDNA was generated with a primer in the constant region. TCR beta libraries came from three nested multiplex PCR rounds using slightly modified ARM-PCR. Running 9 to 11 cycles apiece, the first two PCR rounds relied on TRBV1-TRBV30 forward primers together with a C-beta reverse primer. Using its own MiXCR run on the multiplex PCR reads, TCRdb lists one record per CDR3 protein. The profile shows roughly 25,000 distinct CDR3 sequences, nearly 80% of them singletons. Sequences were obtained from liver tumor tissue from sampling region 3. Subset described: tumor region T3, left-lateral pole. The source is a middle-aged man with primary liver carcinoma and hepatitis B virus infection.

About this clonotype itself: Germline and junction disagree at one end, which may indicate a read error. This chain joins TRBV6-1 and TRBJ1-5; D is unresolved. The J call is in doubt because the DNA end fits TRBJ2-3 better. Germline loops: CDR1 MNHNS, CDR2 SASEGT. The CDR3 is 15 residues long. The CDR3 spells CARSEIPYGNQPQYF. The DNA for the CDR3 is TGTGCCAGGAGTGAAATCCCCTATGGCAATCAGCCCCAGTATTTT.

A few counts support this clonotype. Since the CDR3 does not end with the conserved phenylalanine or tryptophan, this likely comes from a read error. The chain carries TRBV11-2 and TRBJ1-1, with D unclear. The CDR3 runs to 13 residues. Germline lookup yields CDR1 SGHAT and CDR2 FQNNGV. CDR3 nucleotide sequence: TGCGTCAGCAGCCCTTACCCCGTCACGGAAGCTTTCCTT. It specifies CVSSPYPVTEAFL.

The CDR3 DNA sequence: TGTGCCAGAAGTCAAGAGAAGGGAGTGAGAGATACGCAGTATTTT. Amino acids: CARSQEKGVRDTQYF. This chain uses TRBV4-2 with TRBJ2-3; TRBD2 is a possible D gene (5 bases). Germline V gene lookup returns CDR1 LGHNA and CDR2 YNFKEQ. The CDR3 consists of 15 residues. V lost 9 bases and J lost 5, with 21 bases in between.

This clonotype has only a few counts. V gene TRBV6-2 or TRBV6-3 combines with J gene TRBJ2-1; 7 bases align to TRBD2. CDR1 and CDR2 from the germline V gene are MNHEY and SVGEGT. The CDR3 contains 16 residues. Trimming took 5 bases from V and 9 from J; bases not matched to a gene: 16. CDR3 sequence (DNA): TGTGCCAGCAGTCCCCGGGGGAGCGGGAAGGTCATTGAGCAGTTCTTC. Its protein product is CASSPRGSGKVIEQFF.

In the case of this clonotype: The junction differs from germline at one of its ends, possibly a read error. The chain recombines TRBV19 with TRBJ1-1, with 7 bases identical to TRBD1. The CDR3 sequence is 16 residues long. Germline V gene data show CDR1 as LNHDA and CDR2 as SQIVND (reference sequence). The CDR3 loop is CASSILGQRMNTEAFF. In nucleotides, the CDR3 is TGTGCCAGCAGTATCCTGGGACAGAGGATGAACACTGAAGCTTTCTTT.

As for this clonotype: The CDR3 ends on some other residue instead of the conserved phenylalanine or tryptophan, so this is likely a read error. The genes are TRBV11-2 and TRBJ2-7; the D is unclear. The CDR3 contains 14 residues. Trimming pared 2 bases from V and 7 bases from J, leaving 15 bases between. Germline values: CDR1 SGHAT, CDR2 FQNNGV. Written as DNA, the CDR3 is TGTGCCAGCAGCTTATACCGGCCAGTTAGTGAGCAGTACTTA. Its translation: CASSLYRPVSEQYL.

A remark on this clonotype: One end of the junction does not line up with germline, which may come from a read error. The chain couples TRBV11-1 to TRBJ1-6; no firm D call. The CDR3 consists of 13 residues. Germline V lookup: CDR1 SGHAT, CDR2 FQDESV (reference sequence). The CDR3 reads CSSSLIGNSLLHF. The CDR3 DNA is TGTTCCAGCAGCTTAATAGGGAACTCACTCCTCCACTTT.

In its sample, this clonotype is medium-sized. This rearrangement joins TRBV10-2 to TRBJ1-1; a possible D gene is TRBD1 (6 bases). The CDR3 is 14 residues long. Trimming pared 11 bases from V and 2 bases from J, leaving 18 bases between. Germline CDR1 and CDR2: WSHSY and SAAADI. The DNA for the CDR3 is TGCGCCTCAAGGGACGGGGGGGCCAACACTGAAGCTTTCTTT. It translates to CASRDGGANTEAFF.

The chain recombines TRBV11-2 with TRBJ2-5; 9 bases align to TRBD2. Trimming cost V 7 bases and J 7 bases; bases outside gene matches: 16. The CDR3 runs to 16 residues. Germline CDR1 is SGHAT and CDR2 is FQNNGV. The CDR3 coding sequence is TGTGCCAGCAACCCAACTCCTGGCGGGGGGGAAGGGACCCAGTACTTC. Its protein product is CASNPTPGGGEGTQYF.

Concerning this clonotype: One end of the junction is discordant with germline, which a read error may explain. The gene calls are TRBV10-2 and TRBJ2-2; TRBD2 matches 7 bases. The CDR3 covers 18 residues. Germline V gives CDR1 WSHSY, CDR2 SAAADI. The CDR3, as DNA: TGCGCCAGCAGTGAGGCTAAGGGACTAACGGAGGACACCGGGGAGCTATTTTTT. Its protein is CASSEAKGLTEDTGELFF.

A note on this clonotype: A junction end diverges from the germline sequence, so it may reflect a read error. The chain joins TRBV29-1 to TRBJ1-2; D might be TRBD1 (5 bases). This CDR3 contains 11 residues. Germline values: CDR1 SQVTM, CDR2 ANQGSEA. CDR3 in amino acids: CSVGQHYGYTF. DNA of the CDR3: TGCAGCGTTGGACAGCACTATGGTTACACCTTC.

Notes on this clonotype: The CDR3 end shows no conserved phenylalanine or tryptophan, and so a read error is likely. The chain recombines TRBV4-1 with TRBJ2-2, with no clear D. CDR3 length: 12 residues. Germline assignment: CDR1 MGHRA and CDR2 YSYEKL. The chain's CDR3 is CAGSQEAGELFS. The CDR3 DNA reads as TGCGCCGGCAGCCAAGAAGCCGGGGAGCTGTTTTCT.

J is TRBJ2-2 and V is TRBV30; 10 bases map to TRBD2. CDR1 GTSNPN and CDR2 SVGIG come from the germline V gene (reference sequence). This CDR3 is built from 17 residues. Losses at the gene ends were 0 bases for V and 5 bases for J; bases not matched to a gene: 9. The chain's CDR3 is CAWSVRTSGPSTGELFF. For the CDR3, the DNA is TGTGCCTGGAGTGTACGGACTAGCGGTCCGAGTACCGGGGAGCTGTTTTTT.

V and J are TRBV2 and TRBJ2-7; D is possibly TRBD1 or TRBD2 (5 bases each). V lost 6 bases to trimming and J lost 0 bases, with 15 bases between them. This CDR3 comprises 15 residues. The V gene's germline CDR1 is SNHLY and CDR2 FYNNEI. Here the CDR3 reads CASRENGTVSYEQYF. The CDR3 DNA reads as TGTGCCAGCAGGGAGAACGGGACGGTCTCCTACGAGCAGTACTTC.

About this clonotype itself: One end of the junction varies from germline; a read error may be responsible. V gene TRBV4-2 combines with J gene TRBJ2-5, with 7 bases matching TRBD2. This CDR3 is built from 18 residues. Germline V CDR1 and CDR2: LGHNA, YNFKEQ. This CDR3 is CAGSPLGLVGGPHETQYF. The CDR3 DNA follows: TGTGCCGGCAGCCCACTGGGGCTAGTGGGAGGGCCACACGAGACCCAGTACTTC.

This sequence joins TRBV4-2 and TRBJ2-1; D call uncertain. Per the germline V gene, CDR1 is LGHNA and CDR2 is YNFKEQ. V lost 8 bases to trimming and J lost 9 bases, with 17 bases between them. The CDR3 is made up of 13 amino acids. The CDR3 is CASGWSSRSEQFF. CDR3 in DNA: TGTGCCAGCGGCTGGAGCTCACGTTCTGAGCAGTTCTTC.

This clonotype came up a few times. The CDR3 bases are TGTGCCAGCAGCTTCATGGGTCACGAGCAGTACTTC. The encoded protein is CASSFMGHEQYF. The chain recombines TRBV11-1 with TRBJ2-7; D unresolved. This CDR3 comprises 12 residues. V dropped 3 bases and J dropped 5 bases, with 8 bases sitting between them. Germline-derived CDR1 and CDR2 are SGHAT and FQDESV (reference sequence).

This clonotype was recorded once. One junction end disagrees with the germline gene, perhaps due to a read error. The CDR3 sequence: CVSSLGGNSYNELFF. CDR3 in DNA: TGTGTCAGCAGCTTAGGGGGGAACTCCTACAATGAGCTGTTCTTC. The chain has TRBV13 and TRBJ2-1, with D perhaps given as TRBD1 or TRBD2 (6 bases each). The CDR3 is 15 residues long. The germline gives CDR1 PRHDT, CDR2 FYEKMQ (reference sequence).

This clonotype was seen repeatedly, ten times or more. V usage is TRBV28 and J usage is TRBJ2-7; TRBD1 is a possible D gene (7 bases). This CDR3 is 15 amino acids long. From germline, CDR1 is MDHEN and CDR2 SYDVKM. Deletions cut 2 bases from V and 2 bases from J, with 13 bases between. As DNA, the CDR3 is TGTGCCAGCAGTTTAGGGGGGCAGGGGGCCTACGAGCAGTACTTC. This sequence encodes CASSLGGQGAYEQYF.

On this clonotype itself: This CDR3 fails to terminate in the conserved phenylalanine or tryptophan, so it likely reflects a read error. V usage is TRBV4-1 and J usage is TRBJ1-2, with D tentatively TRBD1 (5 bases). This CDR3 comprises 14 residues. CDR1 is MGHRA and CDR2 is YSYEKL in the germline V gene. The CDR3 reads CASGQGEGNYGYTV. The CDR3 DNA reads TGCGCCAGCGGCCAAGGGGAGGGGAACTATGGCTACACCGTC.

On this clonotype itself: The junction departs from germline at one end; a sequencing error may be responsible. The DNA of the CDR3 is TGTGCCAGCAGCCAAGAGAGGGGAGTGACGGATATGCAGTATTTT. Its translation: CASSQERGVTDMQYF. J is TRBJ2-3 and V is TRBV4-2; D possibly uses TRBD1 or TRBD2 (5 bases each). The CDR3 consists of 15 residues. Germline values: CDR1 LGHNA, CDR2 YNFKEQ.

This clonotype was counted a few times. This sequence joins TRBV7-9 and TRBJ1-1; unclear D gene. Trimming left V 10 bases short and J 6 bases short, with 27 bases between. The CDR3 has 16 amino acids. Germline values: CDR1 SEHNR, CDR2 FQNEAQ (reference sequence). CDR3 loop: CATAIFSIGIASEAFF. The CDR3 DNA sequence: TGTGCCACCGCCATTTTCTCTATCGGGATAGCATCTGAAGCTTTCTTT.

A word on this clonotype: Germline and junction disagree at one end, which may indicate a read error. The chain couples TRBV6-1 to TRBJ1-5, with D tentatively TRBD1 (6 bases). The germline CDR1 and CDR2 sequences are MNHNS and SASEGT. This CDR3 has 14 residues. This chain's CDR3 is CASSEGGSDQLQHF. For the CDR3, the DNA is TGTGCCAGTAGTGAGGGGGGGTCGGATCAGCTCCAGCATTTT.

Points on this clonotype: Since no conserved phenylalanine or tryptophan closes the CDR3, a read error is the likely cause. This sequence joins TRBV11-2 and TRBJ2-5, with 8 positions matching TRBD2. CDR3 length: 16 amino acids. Trimming removed 5 bases from V and 3 bases from J; junction bases left unmatched: 11. The germline V gene has CDR1 SGHAT and CDR2 FQNNGV. CDR3 coding DNA: TGTGCCAGCAGCAAAGCACCTGGCGGGGGGAAAGAGACCCAGTACTTA. Residues: CASSKAPGGGKETQYL.

With regard to this clonotype: Germline and junction disagree at one end, which may indicate a read error. The V call is TRBV4-1, the J call TRBJ1-6; 8 nucleotides match TRBD1. CDR3 length: 16 amino acids. Germline V lookup: CDR1 MGHRA, CDR2 YSYEKL. The CDR3 DNA reads TGCACCAGCAGCCACCACCTTCAGGGGGCGGATTCACCCCTCAACTTT. This codes for CTSSHHLQGADSPLNF.

Details on this clonotype: A much larger clonotype is one base distant, so this may be a read error. This sequence joins TRBV2 and TRBJ2-1; D call uncertain. CDR1 and CDR2 from the germline V gene are SNHLY and FYNNEI. CDR3 length: 12 amino acids. Trimming took off 6 bases at V and 10 bases at J, with 13 bases between the two ends. The CDR3 nucleotides are TGTGCCAGCAGCTCTGGGTTGGAAGAGCAGTTCTTC. This gives the protein CASSSGLEEQFF.

Points on this clonotype: Without the conserved terminal phenylalanine or tryptophan, this CDR3 likely stems from a read error. The chain uses TRBV7-9 and TRBJ2-7, with 7 bases identical to TRBD2. The germline V gene has CDR1 SEHNR and CDR2 FQNEAQ (reference sequence). V lost 6 bases and J lost 10; bases outside the gene matches: 15. CDR3 length: 14 amino acids. The CDR3: CASSHSGLPWEQYL. The CDR3 coding sequence is TGTGCCAGCAGTCATTCGGGACTACCATGGGAACAGTACTTA.

About this clonotype itself: No conserved phenylalanine or tryptophan ends this CDR3, so it is likely a read error. No DNA is shown, since the ends of the CDR3 on it are uncertain; the CDR3 is the one TCRdb lists. The rearrangement uses TRBV12-3 or TRBV12-4 and TRBJ2-7; TRBD2, the D gene given by the table, was not confirmed from the DNA. The CDR3 has 16 amino acids, counting both end residues. Here the CDR3 reads CASSLIGSRSSYEQYS.